This T cell receptor beta chain emerged from a study of human T cells and chemical hapten exposure. Study background: Sensitization used 2% DPC on around 2 cm by around 2 cm upper inner arm skin.

Time point in this sample: patch test 2, 6 weeks after DPC sensitization. Documented treatment: therapeutic diphenylcyclopropenone sensitization with weekly scalp DPC. This clonotype was seen only a few times. In the original analysis: The number of TCRs in each sample had a median of about 96,000 and spanned about 20,000 to 700,000. TCRdb re-called the RACE reads with MiXCR, one entry per CDR3 protein. The V and J calls shown here were made by TCRdb, not taken from the authors' results. Found here are roughly 84,000 distinct CDR3 sequences, about 9.4% of them singletons; the top ten hold roughly 5%. This sequence originates from a woman between 45 and 60 years old with alopecia areata. Some clones in this sample may be carry-over from other donors' samples. This specimen was whole blood, taken in connection with sensitization to the hapten diphenylcyclopropenone (DPC).

CDR3 loop: CSAYGQENTEAFF. The CDR3 DNA is TGCAGTGCTTACGGACAGGAGAACACTGAAGCTTTCTTT. V is TRBV20-1 and J is TRBJ1-1, with 7 bases aligning to TRBD1. CDR3 length: 13 amino acids. CDR1 is DFQATT, CDR2 SNEGSKA, per germline (reference sequence). V was clipped by 5 bases and J by 1 base; unmatched bases: 4.